The 26 T cell receptor beta chains listed next were all sequenced from one sample in a study of cytomegalovirus exposure and HLA in healthy donors. The PCR contained 60 Vbeta and 13 Jbeta primers. Assay used: immunoSEQ multiplex PCR; TCRdb lists only in-frame clones, some missing. Of about 130,000 clones detected, approximately 86% appear once; the ten largest clones hold approximately 1.7%. The sample taken for sequencing was PBMCs. The receptors here all came from a boy younger than 18 in good health and CMV-seronegative.

The chain joins TRBV23-1 to TRBJ2-7; TRBD1 is a possible D gene (6 bases). TRBV23-1 is an ORF, and what it does is uncertain. The CDR3 is made up of 14 amino acids. Trimming took 2 bases from V and 1 from J, leaving 9 bases between them. Here the CDR3 DNA reads TGCGCCAGCAGTCAAGGACAGTTTTCCTACGAGCAGTACTTC. Protein sequence: CASSQGQFSYEQYF.

The gene calls are TRBV27 and TRBJ2-7; TRBD2 matches at 8 bases. The V gene's germline CDR1 is MNHEY and CDR2 SMNVEV (reference sequence). The V segment lost 4 bases and the J segment 3 bases; nucleotides outside the gene matches: 8. The CDR3 covers 15 residues. The CDR3 sequence: CASSSDSLAGYEQYF. CDR3 in DNA: TGTGCCAGCAGTTCCGATTCCCTAGCGGGCTACGAGCAGTACTTC.

V gene TRBV6-1 combines with J gene TRBJ2-7; 7 nucleotides align to TRBD2. Germline V gene sequence: CDR1 MNHNS, CDR2 SASEGT. The CDR3 loop spans 13 amino acids. The V gene end was trimmed by 7 bases and the J gene end by 6 bases; junction bases not matched to a gene: 9. CDR3 amino acids: CASTQRDTSEQYF. The CDR3 coding sequence is TGTGCCAGCACCCAGCGGGATACGTCCGAGCAGTACTTC.

This chain joins TRBV13 and TRBJ2-3; TRBD2 matches 9 bases. The V segment lost 5 bases and the J segment 0 bases; nucleotides outside the gene matches: 3. CDR1 and CDR2 from the germline V gene are PRHDT and FYEKMQ (reference sequence). CDR3 length: 15 residues. The CDR3 DNA follows: TGTGCCAGCAGCCCTAGCGGGGCTAGCACAGATACGCAGTATTTT. Translating it yields CASSPSGASTDTQYF.

This rearrangement joins TRBV28 to TRBJ2-4, with 8 bases identical to TRBD1. CDR1 is MDHEN and CDR2 is SYDVKM in the germline V gene. J was trimmed by 5 bases and V by 7 bases; bases with no gene match: 4. The CDR3 runs 13 residues. The CDR3 here is CASTGQGENIQYF. The CDR3 DNA reads TGTGCCAGCACCGGACAGGGAGAAAACATTCAGTACTTC.

The gene calls are TRBV7-2 and TRBJ2-5; maybe TRBD1 (6 bases). The germline V gene has CDR1 SGHTA and CDR2 FQGNSA. V gave up 5 bases and J gave up 5 bases, with 15 bases separating them. The CDR3 spans 14 residues. CDR3 sequence reads: CASSPYRVLETQYF. Written as DNA, the CDR3 is TGTGCCAGCAGCCCATACAGGGTTCTCGAGACCCAGTACTTC.

The CDR3 here is CASSSYDRDGEAFF. The CDR3 nucleotides read TGTGCCAGCAGCTCCTACGACAGGGATGGTGAGGCTTTCTTT. The rearrangement links TRBV13 to TRBJ1-1; 7 bases fit TRBD1. This CDR3 has 14 amino acids. V lost 4 bases to trimming and J lost 11 bases; unmatched junction nucleotides: 13. The germline V gene encodes CDR1 PRHDT and CDR2 FYEKMQ (reference sequence). The whole variable domain, remainder taken from reference TRBV13 and TRBJ1-1, is AAGVIQSPRHLIKEKRETATLKCYPIPRHDTVYWYQQGPGQDPQFLISFYEKMQSDKGSIPDRFSAQQFSDYHSELNMSSLELGDSALYFCASSSYDRDGEAFFGQGTRLTVV.

The chain couples TRBV19 to TRBJ2-1; 10 bases agree with TRBD2. This CDR3 has 14 residues. The ends lost 6 bases at V and 6 bases at J; junction bases unmatched: 5. Looked up from germline, CDR1 is LNHDA and CDR2 is SQIVND (reference sequence). In nucleotides, the CDR3 is TGTGCCAGTAGGTCTAGCGGGAGCCGCAATGAGCAGTTCTTC. It translates to CASRSSGSRNEQFF.

J is TRBJ1-5 and V is TRBV6-5; D might be TRBD1 (6 bases). V was cut by 2 bases and J by 7 bases, with 18 bases left in between. The CDR3 is 16 amino acids. Germline loops: CDR1 MNHEY, CDR2 SVGAGI. In nucleotides, the CDR3 is TGTGCCAGCAGTTACGTAACCTATCAGGGGCTGCAGCCCCAGCATTTT. It codes for CASSYVTYQGLQPQHF.

As for this clone: The same CDR3 is also encoded by other DNA sequences in this sample. The chain is built from TRBV9 and TRBJ2-1, with a tentative D call TRBD2 (5 bases). V lost 0 bases and J 1 base, leaving 8 bases between the germline ends. Germline-derived CDR1 and CDR2 are SGDLS and YYNGEE. The CDR3 length is 15 residues. CDR3 bases: TGTGCCAGCAGCGTAGGGTCGGGGTCCTACAATGAGCAGTTCTTC. This codes for CASSVGSGSYNEQFF.

This chain links TRBV5-1 with TRBJ1-6, with TRBD1 identical over 10 bases. CDR3 length: 15 amino acids. Germline V gene data show CDR1 as SGHRS and CDR2 as YFSETQ. With V trimmed by 4 bases and J by 8 bases, 6 bases remained unmatched. In DNA form, the CDR3 reads TGCGCCAGCAGCGAAACCGGGACAGGGGATTCACCCCTCCACTTT. Translation gives CASSETGTGDSPLHF.

The chain joins TRBV9 to TRBJ2-1; maybe TRBD1 (6 bases). Germline V CDR1 and CDR2: SGDLS, YYNGEE. The CDR3 has 12 amino acids. V was shortened by 4 bases and J by 7 bases, with 9 bases between the two germline ends. The CDR3 spells CASSTGQNEQFF. The CDR3 nucleotides are TGTGCCAGCAGCACAGGACAGAATGAGCAGTTCTTC.

A single count supports this clone. One end of the junction does not line up with germline, which may come from a read error. The chain combines TRBV5-8 with TRBJ1-2, with D unresolved. The germline V gene encodes CDR1 SGHTS and CDR2 YDEGEE. This CDR3 spans 16 amino acids. The CDR3 reads CASSLFWLTSNYGYPF. CDR3 nucleotides: TGTGCCAGCAGCTTGTTTTGGCTGACTTCTAACTATGGCTACCCCTTC.

The chain recombines TRBV6-1 with TRBJ2-1; 10 bases align to TRBD1. Per the germline V gene, CDR1 is MNHNS and CDR2 is SASEGT. The CDR3 contains 15 residues. Trimming removed 4 bases from V and 4 bases from J; junction bases left unmatched: 4. CDR3 protein: CASSADRGSYNEQFF. The CDR3 DNA follows: TGTGCCAGCAGTGCGGACAGGGGGTCTTACAATGAGCAGTTCTTC.

The V and J genes are TRBV30 and TRBJ2-1; the D is unclear. The V gene lost 5 bases and the J gene lost 7 bases, with 9 bases spanning the gap. Germline V gene sequence: CDR1 GTSNPN, CDR2 SVGIG (reference sequence). CDR3 length: 11 amino acids. CDR3 loop: CAWGRANEQFF. CDR3 sequence (DNA): TGTGCCTGGGGCCGAGCGAATGAGCAGTTCTTC.

The gene calls are TRBV6-5 and TRBJ1-4; 7 nucleotides match TRBD1. In germline, CDR1 is MNHEY, CDR2 SVGAGI. V dropped 6 bases and J dropped 8; count of bases not matched to a gene: 9. The CDR3 extends over 14 amino acids. CDR3 sequence: CASRPGQTNEKLFF. The CDR3 DNA is TGTGCCAGCAGACCGGGACAGACGAACGAAAAACTGTTTTTT.

V and J are TRBV25-1 and TRBJ1-5, with D possibly being TRBD1 (5 bases). Germline CDR1 MGHDK, CDR2 SYGVNS. This CDR3 has 13 amino acids. The V and J ends lost 1 base and 7 bases respectively, with 8 bases between them. Here the CDR3 reads CASSEWQGQPQHF. The CDR3 nucleotides are TGTGCCAGCAGTGAATGGCAGGGCCAGCCCCAGCATTTT.

The gene calls are TRBV15 and TRBJ1-4; 8 positions agree with TRBD1. Germline CDR1 and CDR2: LNHNV and YYDKDF (reference sequence). The CDR3 consists of 15 residues. Losses at the gene ends were 3 bases for V and 8 bases for J; bases not matched to a gene: 8. CDR3 bases: TGTGCCACCAGCAGCCCCGACAGGGGTGGCGAAAAACTGTTTTTT. It codes for CATSSPDRGGEKLFF.

The gene calls are TRBV7-8 and TRBJ2-1; D is undetermined. Germline V lookup: CDR1 SGHVS, CDR2 FQNEAQ. Trimming shortened V by 0 bases and J by 0 bases, and 18 bases separated the two germline ends. There are 19 residues in the CDR3. CDR3 DNA: TGTGCCAGCAGCTTAGCGCTGTACCCAACGGAGAGCTCCTACAATGAGCAGTTCTTC. As protein: CASSLALYPTESSYNEQFF. The full variable domain, completed using reference TRBV7-8 and TRBJ2-1, is GAGVSQSPRYKVAKRGQDVALRCDPISGHVSLFWYQQALGQGPEFLTYFQNEAQLDKSGLPSDRFFAERPEGSVSTLKIQRTQQEDSAVYLCASSLALYPTESSYNEQFFGPGTRLTVL.

This clone occurred once. The V and J genes are TRBV2 and TRBJ1-2; TRBD1 aligns across 12 bases. There are 18 residues in the CDR3. From germline, CDR1 is SNHLY and CDR2 FYNNEI. With 1 base clipped from V and 4 bases from J, the junction kept 10 bases outside the gene matches. This chain's CDR3 is CASSEGGTGGSFIYGYTF. CDR3 DNA sequence: TGTGCCAGCAGTGAAGGAGGGACAGGGGGCAGTTTCATCTATGGCTACACCTTC.

This chain connects TRBV19 to TRBJ2-1; TRBD2 is a possible D gene (5 bases). Trimming took off 7 bases at V and 2 bases at J, with 9 bases between the two ends. The CDR3 loop spans 13 amino acids. The V gene's germline CDR1 is LNHDA and CDR2 SQIVND (reference sequence). The CDR3, as DNA: TGTGCCAGTAAGACTAATCCCTACAATGAGCAGTTCTTC. Amino acid sequence: CASKTNPYNEQFF.

The chain employs TRBV5-4 and TRBJ2-5, with 7 bases identical to TRBD2. The length of the CDR3 is 15 residues. Germline CDR1 reads SGHNT; CDR2 reads YYREEE (reference sequence). J lost 4 bases, V lost 4 bases, and 10 bases had no gene match. The CDR3 region is CASSMAPGEGETQYF. CDR3 in DNA: TGTGCCAGCAGCATGGCCCCGGGGGAGGGAGAGACCCAGTACTTC. Variable domain in full (rest from reference TRBV5-4 and TRBJ2-5): ETGVTQSPTHLIKTRGQQVTLRCSSQSGHNTVSWYQQALGQGPQFIFQYYREEENGRGNFPPRFSGLQFPNYSSELNVNALELDDSALYLCASSMAPGEGETQYFGPGTRLLVL.

The chain joins TRBV7-9 to TRBJ1-2, with D possibly matching TRBD1 (6 bases). Germline V lookup: CDR1 SEHNR, CDR2 FQNEAQ (reference sequence). The CDR3 length is 15 residues. Trimming shortened V by 5 bases and J by 3 bases, and 16 bases separated the two germline ends. CDR3 in DNA: TGTGCCAGCAGCCCAGGGGTGGGGTACGACTATGGCTACACCTTC. Translating it yields CASSPGVGYDYGYTF. The full variable domain, rest sourced from reference TRBV7-9 and TRBJ1-2, is DTGVSQNPRHKITKRGQNVTFRCDPISEHNRLYWYRQTLGQGPEFLTYFQNEAQLEKSRLLSDRFSAERPKGSFSTLEIQRTEQGDSAMYLCASSPGVGYDYGYTFGSGTRLTVV.

The V gene is TRBV27, the J gene TRBJ1-2; no clear D gene. This CDR3 is built from 14 residues. Germline CDR1 and CDR2: MNHEY and SMNVEV (reference sequence). V lost 4 bases, J lost 7 bases, and 16 bases lay in between. CDR3 sequence reads: CASSSTLSDTGYTF. In DNA, the CDR3 is TGTGCCAGCAGTTCTACCTTGAGCGATACTGGCTACACCTTC.

The chain uses TRBV5-1 and TRBJ2-3, with unresolved D. V dropped 3 bases and J dropped 0 bases, with 2 bases sitting between them. The CDR3 length is 12 residues. Per the germline V gene, CDR1 is SGHRS and CDR2 is YFSETQ. Here the CDR3 DNA reads TGCGCCAGCAGCTCTAGCACAGATACGCAGTATTTT. It specifies CASSSSTDTQYF. The variable domain in full, completed from reference TRBV5-1 and TRBJ2-3, reads KAGVTQTPRYLIKTRGQQVTLSCSPISGHRSVSWYQQTPGQGLQFLFEYFSETQRNKGNFPGRFSGRQFSNSRSEMNVSTLELGDSALYLCASSSSTDTQYFGPGTRLTVL.

The gene calls are TRBV6-5 and TRBJ2-7; D unclear. The V end was cut by 2 bases, the J end by 6 bases, with 11 bases between. The CDR3 runs 13 residues. Germline CDR1 reads MNHEY; CDR2 reads SVGAGI. CDR3 protein: CASSYANLVEQYF. The DNA of the CDR3 is TGTGCCAGCAGTTACGCTAACCTTGTCGAGCAGTACTTC.